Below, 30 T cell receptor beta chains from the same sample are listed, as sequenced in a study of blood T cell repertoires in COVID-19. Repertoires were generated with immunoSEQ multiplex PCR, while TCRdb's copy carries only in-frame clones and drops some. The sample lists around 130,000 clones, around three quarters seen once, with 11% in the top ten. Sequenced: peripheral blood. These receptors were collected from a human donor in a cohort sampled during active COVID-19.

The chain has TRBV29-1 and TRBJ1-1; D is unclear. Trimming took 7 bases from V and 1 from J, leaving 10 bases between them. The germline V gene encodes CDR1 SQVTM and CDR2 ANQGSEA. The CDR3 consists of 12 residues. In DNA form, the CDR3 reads TGCAGCGCAGGACTGCGGAACACTGAAGCTTTCTTT. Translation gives CSAGLRNTEAFF.

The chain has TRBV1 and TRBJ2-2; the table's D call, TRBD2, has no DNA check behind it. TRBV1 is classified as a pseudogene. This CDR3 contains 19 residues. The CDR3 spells CTSSPGTSGLRRRTGELFF. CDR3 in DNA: TGCACCAGCAGCCCTGGGACTAGCGGCTTGCGTCGTCGAACCGGGGAGCTGTTTTTT.

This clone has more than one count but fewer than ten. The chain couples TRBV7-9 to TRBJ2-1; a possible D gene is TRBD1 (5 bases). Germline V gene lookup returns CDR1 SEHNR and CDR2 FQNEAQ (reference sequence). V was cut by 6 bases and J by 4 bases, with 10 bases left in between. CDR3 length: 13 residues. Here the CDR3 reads CASRPSGYNEQFF. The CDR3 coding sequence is TGTGCCAGCAGACCCTCAGGGTACAATGAGCAGTTCTTC.

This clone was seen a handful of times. CDR3 sequence: CASSGGRTPGNTIYF. The CDR3 nucleotides are TGTGCCAGCAGTGGGGGGCGGACTCCTGGAAACACCATATATTTT. The V and J genes are TRBV2 and TRBJ1-3, with D maybe TRBD1 (6 bases). There are 15 residues in the CDR3. The V and J ends lost 4 bases and 2 bases respectively, with 12 bases between them. Germline CDR1 is SNHLY and CDR2 is FYNNEI. Full variable domain (missing parts from reference TRBV2 and TRBJ1-3): EPEVTQTPSHQVTQMGQEVILRCVPISNHLYFYWYRQILGQKVEFLVSFYNNEISEKSEIFDDQFSVERPDGSNFTLKIRSTKLEDSAMYFCASSGGRTPGNTIYFGEGSWLTVV.

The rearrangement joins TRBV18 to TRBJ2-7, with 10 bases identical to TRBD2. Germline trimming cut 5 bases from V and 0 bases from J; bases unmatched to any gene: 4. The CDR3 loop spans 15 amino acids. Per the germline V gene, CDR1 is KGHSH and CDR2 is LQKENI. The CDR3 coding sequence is TGTGCCAGCTCAACGGGACTAGCGAGCTCCTACGAGCAGTACTTC. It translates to CASSTGLASSYEQYF. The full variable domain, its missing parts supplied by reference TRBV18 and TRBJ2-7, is NAGVMQNPRHLVRRRGQEARLRCSPMKGHSHVYWYRQLPEEGLKFMVYLQKENIIDESGMPKERFSAEFPKEGPSILRIQQVVRGDSAAYFCASSTGLASSYEQYFGPGTRLTVT.

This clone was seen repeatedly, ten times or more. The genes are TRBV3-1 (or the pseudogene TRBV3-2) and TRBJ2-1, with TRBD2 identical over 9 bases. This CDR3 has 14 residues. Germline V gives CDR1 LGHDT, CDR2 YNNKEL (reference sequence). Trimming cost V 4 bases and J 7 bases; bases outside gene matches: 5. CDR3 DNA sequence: TGTGCCAGCAGCCCCTCGGGACTAGCAAATGAGCAGTTCTTC. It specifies CASSPSGLANEQFF.

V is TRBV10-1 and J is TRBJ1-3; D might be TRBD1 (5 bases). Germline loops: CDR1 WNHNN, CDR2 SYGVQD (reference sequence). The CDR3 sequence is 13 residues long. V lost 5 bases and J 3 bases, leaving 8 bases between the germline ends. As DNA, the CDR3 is TGCGCCAGCAGTCGGGGGTTTGGAAACACCATATATTTT. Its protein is CASSRGFGNTIYF.

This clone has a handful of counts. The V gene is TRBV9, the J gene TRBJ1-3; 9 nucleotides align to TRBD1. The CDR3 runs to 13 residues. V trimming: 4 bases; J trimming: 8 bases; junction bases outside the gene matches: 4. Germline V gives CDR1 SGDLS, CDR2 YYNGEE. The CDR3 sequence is CASSMDRGDTIYF. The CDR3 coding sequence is TGTGCCAGCAGCATGGACAGGGGTGACACCATATATTTT.

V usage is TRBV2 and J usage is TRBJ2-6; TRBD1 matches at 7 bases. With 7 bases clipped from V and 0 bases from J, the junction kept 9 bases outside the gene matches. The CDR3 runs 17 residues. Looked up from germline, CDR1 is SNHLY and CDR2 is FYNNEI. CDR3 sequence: CASKLTGSSSGANVLTF. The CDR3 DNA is TGTGCCAGCAAGCTGACAGGGTCGAGCTCTGGGGCCAACGTCCTGACTTTC.

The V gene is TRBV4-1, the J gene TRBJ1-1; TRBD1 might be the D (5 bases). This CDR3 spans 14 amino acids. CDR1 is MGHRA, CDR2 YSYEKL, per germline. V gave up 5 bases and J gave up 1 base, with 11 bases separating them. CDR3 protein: CASSSGWTNTEAFF. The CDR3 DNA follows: TGCGCCAGCAGCTCAGGGTGGACGAACACTGAAGCTTTCTTT.

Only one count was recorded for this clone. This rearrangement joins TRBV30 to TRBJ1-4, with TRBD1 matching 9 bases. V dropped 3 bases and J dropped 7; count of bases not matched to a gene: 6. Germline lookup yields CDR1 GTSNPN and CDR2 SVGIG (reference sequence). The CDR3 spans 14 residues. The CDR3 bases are TGTGCCTGGAGGGGGGACAGGGCAAGTGAAAAACTGTTTTTT. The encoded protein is CAWRGDRASEKLFF.

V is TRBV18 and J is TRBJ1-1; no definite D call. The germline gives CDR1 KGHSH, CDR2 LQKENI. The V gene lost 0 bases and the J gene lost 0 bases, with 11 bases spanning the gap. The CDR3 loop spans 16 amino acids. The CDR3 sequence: CASSPPNVLVNTEAFF. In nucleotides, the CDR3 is TGTGCCAGCTCACCACCGAACGTTTTAGTGAACACTGAAGCTTTCTTT.

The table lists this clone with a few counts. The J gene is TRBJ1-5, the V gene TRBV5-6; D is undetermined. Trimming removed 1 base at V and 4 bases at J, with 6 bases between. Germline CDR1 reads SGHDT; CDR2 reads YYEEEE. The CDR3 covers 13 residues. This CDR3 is CASSLSGNQPQHF. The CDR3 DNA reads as TGTGCCAGCAGCTTGAGCGGAAATCAGCCCCAGCATTTT.

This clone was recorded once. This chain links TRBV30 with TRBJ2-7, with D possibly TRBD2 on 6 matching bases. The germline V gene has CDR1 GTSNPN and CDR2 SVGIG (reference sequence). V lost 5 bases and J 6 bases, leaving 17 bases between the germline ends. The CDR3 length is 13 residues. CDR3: CAWGRPMMGEQYF. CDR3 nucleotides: TGTGCCTGGGGGAGGCCTATGATGGGCGAGCAGTACTTC. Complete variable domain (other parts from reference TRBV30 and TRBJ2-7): SQTIHQWPATLVQPVGSPLSLECTVEGTSNPNLYWYRQAAGRGLQLLFYSVGIGQISSEVPQNLSASRPQDRQFILSSKKLLLSDSGFYLCAWGRPMMGEQYFGPGTRLTVT.

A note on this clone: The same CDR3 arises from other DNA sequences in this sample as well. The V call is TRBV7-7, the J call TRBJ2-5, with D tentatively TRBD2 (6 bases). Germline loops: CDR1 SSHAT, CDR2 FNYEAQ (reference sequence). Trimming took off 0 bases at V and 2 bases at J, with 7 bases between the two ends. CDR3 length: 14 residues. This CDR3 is CASSLAGGQETQYF. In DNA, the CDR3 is TGTGCCAGCAGCTTAGCGGGGGGACAAGAGACCCAGTACTTC.

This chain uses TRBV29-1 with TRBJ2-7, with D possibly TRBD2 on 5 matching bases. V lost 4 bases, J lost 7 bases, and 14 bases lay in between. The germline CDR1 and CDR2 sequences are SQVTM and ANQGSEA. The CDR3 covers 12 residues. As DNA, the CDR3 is TGCAGCGTTGTTGAGGGCCTCGGGGAGCAGTACTTC. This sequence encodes CSVVEGLGEQYF.

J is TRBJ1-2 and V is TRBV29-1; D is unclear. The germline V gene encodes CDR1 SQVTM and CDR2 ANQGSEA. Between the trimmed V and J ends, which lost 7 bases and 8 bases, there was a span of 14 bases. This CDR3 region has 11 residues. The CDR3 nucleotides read TGCAGCGCCGAAACTGGAGGAGGCTACACCTTC. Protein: CSAETGGGYTF.

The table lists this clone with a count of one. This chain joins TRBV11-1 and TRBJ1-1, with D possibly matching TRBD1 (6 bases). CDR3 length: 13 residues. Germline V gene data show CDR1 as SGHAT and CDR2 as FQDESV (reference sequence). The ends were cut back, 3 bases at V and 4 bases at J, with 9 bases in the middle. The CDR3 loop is CASSFTGTTEAFF. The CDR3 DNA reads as TGTGCCAGCAGCTTTACAGGGACCACTGAAGCTTTCTTT.

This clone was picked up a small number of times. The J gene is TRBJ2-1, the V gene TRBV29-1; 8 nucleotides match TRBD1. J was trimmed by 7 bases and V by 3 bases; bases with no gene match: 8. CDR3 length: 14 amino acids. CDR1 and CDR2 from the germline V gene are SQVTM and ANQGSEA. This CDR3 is CSVDPQGARNEQFF. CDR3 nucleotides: TGCAGCGTTGATCCTCAGGGGGCGCGAAATGAGCAGTTCTTC.

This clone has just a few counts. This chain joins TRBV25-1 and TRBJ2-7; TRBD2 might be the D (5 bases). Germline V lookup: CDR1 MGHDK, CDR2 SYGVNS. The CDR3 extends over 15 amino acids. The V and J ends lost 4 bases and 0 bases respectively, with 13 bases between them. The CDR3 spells CASSGEGLGSYEQYF. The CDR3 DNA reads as TGTGCCAGCAGTGGCGAGGGCTTGGGCTCCTACGAGCAGTACTTC.

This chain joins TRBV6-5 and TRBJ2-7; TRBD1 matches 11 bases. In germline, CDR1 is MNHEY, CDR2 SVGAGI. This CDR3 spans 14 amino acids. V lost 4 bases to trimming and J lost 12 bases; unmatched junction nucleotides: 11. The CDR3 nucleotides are TGTGCCAGCAGTTCCCCGGGACAGGGGGGCCTCGGGTACTTC. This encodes CASSSPGQGGLGYF.

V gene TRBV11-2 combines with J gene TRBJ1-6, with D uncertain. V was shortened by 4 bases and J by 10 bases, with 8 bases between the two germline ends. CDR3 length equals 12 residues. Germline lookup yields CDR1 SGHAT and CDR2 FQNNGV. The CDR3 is CASSSGESPLHF. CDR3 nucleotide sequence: TGTGCCAGCAGCTCCGGGGAGTCACCCCTCCACTTT.

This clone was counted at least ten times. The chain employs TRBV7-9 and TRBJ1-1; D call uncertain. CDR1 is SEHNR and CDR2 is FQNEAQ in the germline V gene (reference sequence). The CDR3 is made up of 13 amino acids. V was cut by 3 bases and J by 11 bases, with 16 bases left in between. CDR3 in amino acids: CASSFDNRVGAFF. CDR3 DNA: TGTGCCAGCAGCTTCGACAATAGAGTTGGGGCTTTCTTT.

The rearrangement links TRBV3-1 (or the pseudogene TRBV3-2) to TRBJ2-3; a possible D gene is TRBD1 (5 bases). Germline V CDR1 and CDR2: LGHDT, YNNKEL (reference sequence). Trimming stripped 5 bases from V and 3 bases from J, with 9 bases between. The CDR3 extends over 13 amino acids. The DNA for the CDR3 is TGTGCCAGCAGCGTCTCAGGGACAGATACGCAGTATTTT. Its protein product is CASSVSGTDTQYF.

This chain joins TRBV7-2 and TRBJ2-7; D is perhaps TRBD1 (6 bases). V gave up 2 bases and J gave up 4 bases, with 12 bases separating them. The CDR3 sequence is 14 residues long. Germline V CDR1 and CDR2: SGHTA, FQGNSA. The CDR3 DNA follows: TGTGCCAGCAGCTTACGGCGGCAGGGGTACGAGCAGTACTTC. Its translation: CASSLRRQGYEQYF.

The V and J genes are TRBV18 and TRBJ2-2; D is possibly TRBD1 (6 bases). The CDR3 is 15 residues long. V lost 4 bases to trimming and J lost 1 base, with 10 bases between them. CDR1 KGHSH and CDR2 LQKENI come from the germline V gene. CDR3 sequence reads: CASSLVTGNTGELFF. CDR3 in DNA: TGTGCCAGCTCACTGGTGACAGGGAACACCGGGGAGCTGTTTTTT.

CDR3 bases: TGTGCCAGCAGCTTAGGCAGGGAGGTCGATGAGCAGTTCTTC. Protein product: CASSLGREVDEQFF. V is TRBV13 and J is TRBJ2-1; tentatively, D is TRBD2 (6 bases). Between the trimmed V and J ends, which lost 0 bases and 8 bases, there was a span of 11 bases. This CDR3 contains 14 residues. Per the germline V gene, CDR1 is PRHDT and CDR2 is FYEKMQ (reference sequence).

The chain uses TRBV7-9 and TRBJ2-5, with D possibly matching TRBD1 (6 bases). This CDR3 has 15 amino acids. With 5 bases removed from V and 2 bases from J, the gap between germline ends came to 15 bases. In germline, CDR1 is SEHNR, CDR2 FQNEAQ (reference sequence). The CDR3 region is CASSPQDSNQETQYF. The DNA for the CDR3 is TGTGCCAGCAGCCCCCAGGACAGTAATCAAGAGACCCAGTACTTC.

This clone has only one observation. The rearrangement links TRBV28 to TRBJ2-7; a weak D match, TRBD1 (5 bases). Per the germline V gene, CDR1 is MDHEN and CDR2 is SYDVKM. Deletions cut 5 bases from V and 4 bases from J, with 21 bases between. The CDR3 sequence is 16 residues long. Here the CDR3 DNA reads TGTGCCAGCAGTCCGAATGGGGCCCTGAGCCGGTACGAGCAGTACTTC. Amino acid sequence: CASSPNGALSRYEQYF.

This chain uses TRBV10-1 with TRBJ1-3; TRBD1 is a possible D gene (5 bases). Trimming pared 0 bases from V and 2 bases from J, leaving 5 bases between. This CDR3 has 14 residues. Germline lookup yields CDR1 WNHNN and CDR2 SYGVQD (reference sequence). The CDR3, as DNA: TGCGCCAGCAGTGAGTCAGGGGCTGGAAACACCATATATTTT. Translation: CASSESGAGNTIYF.